A selection of T cell receptor beta chains follows, all from one sample in a study of long-term antiretroviral therapy in people with HIV. The method was immunoSEQ multiplex PCR; TCRdb's version includes in-frame clones alone and lacks a portion of them. The data hold 15,000 or so clones, with just under 80% observed a single time. Sequences were derived from unsorted PBMCs, sampled 3.2 to 3.4 years after starting antiretroviral therapy. These receptors all come from a woman aged 40 to 50 with HIV. Each CDR3 is given with its conserved first and last residue. The order of the fields is clone size, J gene, D gene, V gene, CDR3 protein, CDR3 DNA. D genes are given only for firm matches. Size values are once, few and many counts, or a class for expanded clones, and some rows have none.

>-|TRBJ2-5|-|TRBV30
CAWKVGVQETQYF
TGTGCCTGGAAAGTGGGGGTTCAAGAGACCCAGTACTTC
>-|TRBJ2-5|-|TRBV12-5
CASGPPSGSQETQYF
TGTGCTAGTGGCCCACCCTCCGGGAGCCAAGAGACCCAGTACTTC
>-|TRBJ1-5|-|TRBV29-1
CSVGTGWGQPQHF
TGCAGCGTCGGTACCGGGTGGGGGCAGCCCCAGCATTTT
>-|TRBJ2-5|TRBD1|TRBV10-3
CAISAGQGTQETQYF
TGTGCCATCAGTGCCGGACAGGGGACACAAGAGACCCAGTACTTC
>-|TRBJ2-2|TRBD2|TRBV7-9
CASSPRDLAAGSSGELFF
TGTGCCAGCAGCCCCAGGGATCTAGCGGCCGGTTCATCCGGGGAGCTGTTTTTT
>-|TRBJ1-1|-|TRBV5-5
CASSLGGSDTEAFF
TGTGCCAGCAGCCTGGGGGGTTCGGACACTGAAGCTTTCTTT
>few|TRBJ2-6|-|TRBV5-6
CASSLLSGANVLTF
TGTGCCAGCAGCTTATTATCTGGGGCCAACGTCCTGACTTTC
>-|TRBJ1-1|TRBD1|TRBV7-9
CATGQGFTEAFF
TGTGCCACCGGACAGGGCTTCACTGAAGCTTTCTTT
>-|TRBJ2-7|-|TRBV9
CASSALPSYEQYF
TGTGCCAGCAGCGCCCTCCCCTCCTACGAGCAGTACTTC
>-|TRBJ2-7|-|TRBV30
CAWISQGFEQYF
TGTGCCTGGATTTCACAGGGTTTCGAGCAGTACTTC
>-|TRBJ2-7|-|TRBV7-9
CASSLFPGPSYEQYF
TGTGCCAGCAGCTTATTCCCCGGCCCTTCCTACGAGCAGTACTTC
>-|TRBJ2-2|-|TRBV7-7
CASSLGAGSTGELFF
TGTGCTAGCAGCTTAGGAGCAGGAAGCACCGGGGAGCTGTTTTTT
>-|TRBJ2-4|TRBD2|TRBV9
CASSVRLGEGNIQYF
TGTGCCAGCAGCGTACGACTAGGGGAGGGAAACATTCAGTACTTC
>-|TRBJ1-2|TRBD1|TRBV4-1
CASSQTTDRGNGYTF
TGCGCCAGCAGCCAAACTACAGACAGGGGGAATGGCTACACCTTC